This is a list of T cell receptor beta chains from one sample in a study of breast tumors, draining lymph nodes, adjacent tissues. TCRdb re-called the multiplex PCR reads with MiXCR, one entry per CDR3 protein. The table has fewer than 150,000 distinct CDR3 sequences, over 20% seen once. The specimen was axillary lymph node tissue. The receptor source for this set is a female donor with breast cancer. Some clones in this sample may be carry-over from other donors' samples. CDR3s include the opening cysteine and the closing phenylalanine or tryptophan. D genes are given only for firm matches. For some rows the clone size is stated as once, few or many, or as a class when expanded; others skip it.

d_call,clone_size,v_call,j_call,cdr3_length,cdr3_nt,cdr3_aa
-,few,TRBV27,TRBJ1-5,14,TGTGCCAGCAGTTTATCGGGACAACATCAGCCCCAGCATTTT,CASSLSGQHQPQHF
-,many,TRBV11-2,TRBJ2-7,15,TGTGCCAGCAGCTTAGGGACTTATAGCTCCTACGAGCAGTACTTC,CASSLGTYSSYEQYF
TRBD2,many,TRBV29-1,TRBJ2-1,13,TGCAGCGTTGAATCTAGCGGGAGCCATGAGCAGTTCTTC,CSVESSGSHEQFF
TRBD2,many,TRBV5-1,TRBJ2-1,15,TGCGCCAGCAGCTCGAGCGGGAGGGCCAGCGATGAGCAGTTCTTC,CASSSSGRASDEQFF
TRBD1,many,TRBV20-1,TRBJ2-7,12,TGCAGTGCTGGAGGACAGGCCTACGAGCAGTACTTC,CSAGGQAYEQYF
-,many,TRBV4-2,TRBJ2-3,15,TGTGCCAGCAGCCCTGGTGCGGGCTACACAGATACGCAGTATTTT,CASSPGAGYTDTQYF
-,many,TRBV5-1,TRBJ2-3,15,TGCGCCAGCAGCTTGGAGGTTGGGTCCACAGATACGCAGTATTTT,CASSLEVGSTDTQYF
TRBD2,many,TRBV25-1,TRBJ2-7,24,TGTGCCAGCAAAAGGCCTAAGGGGGAAACTTTGGGACTAGCGGGAGGGCCCGCGACGGACGAGCAGTACTTC,CASKRPKGETLGLAGGPATDEQYF
TRBD2,many,TRBV5-1,TRBJ2-1,15,TGCGCCAGCAGCTCCACGTCCAGCGGGAGTTGGGAGCAGTTCTTC,CASSSTSSGSWEQFF
-,many,TRBV27,TRBJ2-1,15,TGTGCCAGCAGTTACCAAGCGGGCCCTTGGGATGAGCAGTTCTTC,CASSYQAGPWDEQFF
-,few,TRBV28,TRBJ1-5,16,TGTGCCAGCTCGTCTTCGGGGAGGGCCGGCAATCAGCCCCAGCATTTT,CASSSSGRAGNQPQHF
TRBD1,many,TRBV9,TRBJ2-1,15,TGTGCCAGCAGCGTAGAGGGGGCATGGGGTAATGAGCAGTTCTTC,CASSVEGAWGNEQFF
-,many,TRBV7-9,TRBJ2-1,16,TGTGCCAGCAGCTTAAGGGACGGGAGCTCCTACAATGAGCAGTTCTTC,CASSLRDGSSYNEQFF
-,many,TRBV7-9,TRBJ2-2,15,TGTGCCAGCAGCCTATCGAAGGGGAACACCGGGGAGCTGTTTTTT,CASSLSKGNTGELFF
-,many,TRBV4-2,TRBJ2-1,15,TGTGCCAGCAGCCAAGATTACAGGGCCCCCGGAGAGCAGTTCTTC,CASSQDYRAPGEQFF
-,many,TRBV7-9,TRBJ1-2,15,TGTGCCAGCAGCTTGGACCTACAGGTACACCGTGGCTACACCTTC,CASSLDLQVHRGYTF
-,-,TRBV28,TRBJ2-1,12,TGTGCCGTTGGGGGAGTCTACAATGAGCAGTTCTTC,CAVGGVYNEQFF
-,-,TRBV28,TRBJ2-5,12,TGCGCCAGCAGTGTATACGGGGAGACCCAGTACTTC,CASSVYGETQYF
TRBD1,-,TRBV12-3/TRBV12-4,TRBJ2-2,17,TGTGCCAGCAGTTTATACGGGACAGCGCTTGGCACCGGGGAGCTGTTTTTT,CASSLYGTALGTGELFF
-,many,TRBV5-1,TRBJ2-3,13,TGCGCCAGCAGCTTAGGAAGGTCAGATACGCAGTATTTT,CASSLGRSDTQYF
TRBD1,many,TRBV2,TRBJ2-5,14,TGTGCCAGCAGTACGGGACAGACACTGGAGACCCAGTACTTC,CASSTGQTLETQYF
TRBD1,-,TRBV2,TRBJ1-6,16,TGTGCCAGCAGTTTACAGGGGACCGTTAATAATTCACCCCTCCGCTTT,CASSLQGTVNNSPLRF
-,-,TRBV6-4,TRBJ2-1,19,TGTGCCAGCAGTGACTCTTACAGACACCGGGACTTAATCTACAATGAGCAGTTCTTC,CASSDSYRHRDLIYNEQFF
TRBD2,many,TRBV2,TRBJ2-1,16,TGTGCCAGCAGTGATAGGGGACTAGCGGAGGCTGGTGAGCAGTTCTTC,CASSDRGLAEAGEQFF
TRBD1,many,TRBV6-1,TRBJ1-5,14,TGTGCCAGCAGAAAATGGACAGGGGAGCAGCCCCAGCATTTT,CASRKWTGEQPQHF
TRBD2,many,TRBV20-1,TRBJ2-7,14,TGCAGTGTACTAGCGGGGGTGACCACCTACGAGCAGTACTTC,CSVLAGVTTYEQYF
TRBD1,many,TRBV19,TRBJ2-1,16,TGTGCCAGTAGTAACCCCGGACAGGAGACCGACAATGAGCAGTTCTTC,CASSNPGQETDNEQFF